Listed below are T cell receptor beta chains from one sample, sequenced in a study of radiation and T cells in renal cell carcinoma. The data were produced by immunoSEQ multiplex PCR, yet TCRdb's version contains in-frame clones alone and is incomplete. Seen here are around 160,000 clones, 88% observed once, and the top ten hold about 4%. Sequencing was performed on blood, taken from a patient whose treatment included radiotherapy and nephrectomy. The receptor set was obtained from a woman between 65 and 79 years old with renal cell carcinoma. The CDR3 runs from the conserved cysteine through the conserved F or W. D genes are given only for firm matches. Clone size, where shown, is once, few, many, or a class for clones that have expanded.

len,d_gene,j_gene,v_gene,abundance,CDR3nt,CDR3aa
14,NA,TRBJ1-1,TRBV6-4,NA,TGTGCCAGCAGTGGCGAGCTCTGGAGCACTGAAGCTTTCTTT,CASSGELWSTEAFF
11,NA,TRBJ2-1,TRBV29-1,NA,TGCAGCGTCTACCGAATGGGTGAGCAGTTCTTC,CSVYRMGEQFF
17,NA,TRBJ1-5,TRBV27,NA,TGTGCCAGCAGTCCCCACCCGGGGACAAGGGGCTATCAGCCCCAGCATTTT,CASSPHPGTRGYQPQHF
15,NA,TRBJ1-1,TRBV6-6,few,TGTGCCAGCAGTGCCTCACGGGGGGTGAACACTGAAGCTTTCTTT,CASSASRGVNTEAFF
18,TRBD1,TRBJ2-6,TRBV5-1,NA,TGCGCCAGCAGCGCCGGGACAGGGGGCCCTTCTGGGGCCAACGTCCTGACTTTC,CASSAGTGGPSGANVLTF
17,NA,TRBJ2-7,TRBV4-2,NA,TGTGCCAGCAGCCAAGAGGTCCCGTCGTCGAGCTCCTACGAGCAGTACTTC,CASSQEVPSSSSYEQYF
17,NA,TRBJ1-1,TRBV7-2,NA,TGTGCCAGCAGCTTAGCATGGGGGGTTGCTTTTAACACTGAAGCTTTCTTT,CASSLAWGVAFNTEAFF
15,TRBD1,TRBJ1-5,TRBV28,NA,TGTGCCAGCAGTGCACACCTCCAGGGGGGTCAGCCCCAGCATTTT,CASSAHLQGGQPQHF
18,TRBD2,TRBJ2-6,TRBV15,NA,TGTGCCACCAGCAGAAGGACTAGCGTACCTTCTGGGGCCAACGTCCTGACTTTC,CATSRRTSVPSGANVLTF
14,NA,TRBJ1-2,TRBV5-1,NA,TGCGCCAGCAGCTTGGACTCGGGGGGCCAGGGCTACACCTTC,CASSLDSGGQGYTF
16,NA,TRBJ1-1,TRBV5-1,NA,TGCGCCAGCAGCTCGGGGGCGGGTAGGATGAACACTGAAGCTTTCTTT,CASSSGAGRMNTEAFF
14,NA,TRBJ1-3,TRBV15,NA,TGTGCCACCAGCAGAGATACTTCTGGAAACACCATATATTTT,CATSRDTSGNTIYF
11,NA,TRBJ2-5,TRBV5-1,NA,TGCGCCAGCAGCGAAGGGCCAACCCAGTACTTC,CASSEGPTQYF
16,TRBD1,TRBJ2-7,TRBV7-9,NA,TGTGCCAGCAGCTCCCTTGGACAGGGCGGCGGCTACGAGCAGTACTTC,CASSSLGQGGGYEQYF
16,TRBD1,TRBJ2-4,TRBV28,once,TGTGCCAGCAGGACTACAGGGGAAGGGGTCAAAAACATTCAGTACTTC,CASRTTGEGVKNIQYF
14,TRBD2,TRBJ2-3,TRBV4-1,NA,TGCGCCAGCAGCCGACTAGCGGGGACCGATACGCAGTATTTT,CASSRLAGTDTQYF
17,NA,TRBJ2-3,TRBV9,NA,TGTGCCAGCAGCAGCGGCCGTAGGGAGTCAGTCTCAGATACGCAGTATTTT,CASSSGRRESVSDTQYF
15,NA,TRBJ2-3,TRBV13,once,TGTGCCAGCAGCTTATGGATAGGAAGCACAGATACGCAGTATTTT,CASSLWIGSTDTQYF
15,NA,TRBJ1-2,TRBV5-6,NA,TGTGCCAGCAGTTTTTACCGGACGGGGAACTATGGCTACACCTTC,CASSFYRTGNYGYTF
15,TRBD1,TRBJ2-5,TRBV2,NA,TGTGCCAGCAGACAAAGACAGGGGTCCCAAGAGACCCAGTACTTC,CASRQRQGSQETQYF
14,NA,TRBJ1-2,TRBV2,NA,TGTGCCAGCAGTGAACAGTGGGGGCCCTCTGGCTACACCTTC,CASSEQWGPSGYTF
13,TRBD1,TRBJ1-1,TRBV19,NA,TGTGCCAGTAGTATCGACAGGGACACTGAAGCTTTCTTT,CASSIDRDTEAFF
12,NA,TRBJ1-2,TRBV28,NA,TGTGCCAGCAGCCAGGGTACCTATGGCTACACCTTC,CASSQGTYGYTF
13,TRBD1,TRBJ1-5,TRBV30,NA,TGTGCCTGGAGTCCACAGGGGAGTCAGCCCCAGCATTTT,CAWSPQGSQPQHF
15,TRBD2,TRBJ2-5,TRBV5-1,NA,TGCGCCAGCAGCCGGGGGGATTCGTACCAAGAGACCCAGTACTTC,CASSRGDSYQETQYF
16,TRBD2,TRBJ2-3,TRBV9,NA,TGTGCCAGCAGCGTAGGGCTCAGCGGGGGGGCGGGAACGCAGTATTTT,CASSVGLSGGAGTQYF
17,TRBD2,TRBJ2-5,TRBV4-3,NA,TGCGCCAGCAGCCTGAGTAGCGGGGGATCAAGGCAAGAGACCCAGTACTTC,CASSLSSGGSRQETQYF
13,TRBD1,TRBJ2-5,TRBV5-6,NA,TGTGCCAGCAGCCAGGGGGCGCTTGAGACCCAGTACTTC,CASSQGALETQYF
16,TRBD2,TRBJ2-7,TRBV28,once,TGTGCCAGCAGTTCCCCGGGGGGGGCTAGCTCCTACGAGCAGTACTTC,CASSSPGGASSYEQYF
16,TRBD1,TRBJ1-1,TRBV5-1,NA,TGCGCCAGCAGCACCGACAGGGGGCGGTTGAACACTGAAGCTTTCTTT,CASSTDRGRLNTEAFF
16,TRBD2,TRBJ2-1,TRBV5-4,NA,TGTGCCAGCAGCTTGGCCGGGCGGGGGGGTTGGAATGAGCAGTTCTTC,CASSLAGRGGWNEQFF
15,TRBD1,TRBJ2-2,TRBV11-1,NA,TGTGCCAGCAGCTCCGGGACAGGGGTGACCGGGGAGCTGTTTTTT,CASSSGTGVTGELFF
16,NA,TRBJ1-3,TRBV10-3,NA,TGTGCCATCAGACTCTTCAAGGCAGGCTCTGGAAACACCATATATTTT,CAIRLFKAGSGNTIYF
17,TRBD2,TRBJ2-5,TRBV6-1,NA,TGTGCCAGCAGTGATCTTCCCGGACTAGCGGGAGAAGAGACCCAGTACTTC,CASSDLPGLAGEETQYF
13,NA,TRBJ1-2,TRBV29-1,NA,TGCAGCGTAGCTGACAATTTTAACTATGGCTACACCTTC,CSVADNFNYGYTF
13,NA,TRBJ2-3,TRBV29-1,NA,TGCAGCGCCCCATCCCCCGGCACAGATACGCAGTATTTT,CSAPSPGTDTQYF
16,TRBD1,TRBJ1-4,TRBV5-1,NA,TGCGCCAGCAGCAGGACAGGAGATACAACTAATGAAAAACTGTTTTTT,CASSRTGDTTNEKLFF